This T cell receptor beta chain was captured in a study of T cell responses to AZD1222 COVID-19 vaccine. Study context: The study pooled second doses at about 4 or about 12 weeks.

Generated by immunoSEQ multiplex PCR, the TCRdb table keeps only in-frame clones and is missing some. The data hold around 130,000 clones, with more than 85% observed a single time. Germline assignment: CDR1 SGHDT and CDR2 YYEEEE. CDR3 length equals 17 residues. V was pared by 0 bases and J by 6 bases, with 21 bases between. Points from the study as a whole: Seropositive status at baseline applied to only five to seven AZD1222 recipients.

With respect to this clone: Its target is not known.

The sequenced sample was peripheral blood, obtained on day 0 of AZD1222 vaccination. The origin of this receptor is an adult in good health. The chain links TRBV5-6 to TRBJ1-2, with TRBD1 as a possible D gene (5 bases). The CDR3 sequence: CASSLDEGAGTLNGYTF. DNA of the CDR3: TGTGCCAGCAGCTTGGATGAAGGGGCGGGCACTCTGAATGGCTACACCTTC.